This T cell receptor beta chain was captured by sequencing in a study of blood T cell dynamics during melanoma immunotherapy. This clone appeared once. This table comes from immunoSEQ multiplex PCR, and its TCRdb copy is limited to in-frame clones, with some not included. The table has roughly 25,000 clones, about 83% seen once. Regarding time point: pre-treatment baseline. Sampling occurred pretreatment (T0) and at week 3 (W3), after cycle one of checkpoint blockade. Disease control meant complete response, partial response or stable disease at 12 weeks. Trimming removed 0 bases from V and 4 bases from J; junction bases left unmatched: 17. CDR1 and CDR2 from the germline V gene are LNHDA and SQIVND (reference sequence). This CDR3 has 20 residues.

This sample comprised blood, obtained from a patient treated with checkpoint blockade. This chain joins TRBV19 and TRBJ2-2, with 7 nucleotides matching TRBD1. The receptor comes from a human donor with melanoma. In nucleotides, the CDR3 is TGTGCCAGTAGTATAGATCTTGACAGGGTCCGCCTCAGACGCACCGGGGAGCTGTTTTTT. As protein: CASSIDLDRVRLRRTGELFF.